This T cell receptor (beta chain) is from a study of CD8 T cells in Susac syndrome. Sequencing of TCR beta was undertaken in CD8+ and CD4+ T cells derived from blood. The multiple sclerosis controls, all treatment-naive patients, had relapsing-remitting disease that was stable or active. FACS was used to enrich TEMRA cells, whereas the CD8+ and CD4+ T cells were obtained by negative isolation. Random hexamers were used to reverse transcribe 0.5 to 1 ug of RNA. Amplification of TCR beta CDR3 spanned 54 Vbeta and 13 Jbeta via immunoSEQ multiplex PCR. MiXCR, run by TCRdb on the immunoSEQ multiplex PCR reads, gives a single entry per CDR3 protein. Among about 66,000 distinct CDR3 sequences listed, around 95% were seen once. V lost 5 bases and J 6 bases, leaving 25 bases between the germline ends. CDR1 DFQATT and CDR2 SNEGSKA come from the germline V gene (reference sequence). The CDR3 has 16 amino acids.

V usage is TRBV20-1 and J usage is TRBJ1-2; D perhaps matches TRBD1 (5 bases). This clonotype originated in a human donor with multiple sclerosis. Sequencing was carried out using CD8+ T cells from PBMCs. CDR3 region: CSAGWQGATYLHGYTF. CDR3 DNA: TGCAGTGCTGGGTGGCAGGGCGCGACCTATCTTCATGGCTACACCTTC.